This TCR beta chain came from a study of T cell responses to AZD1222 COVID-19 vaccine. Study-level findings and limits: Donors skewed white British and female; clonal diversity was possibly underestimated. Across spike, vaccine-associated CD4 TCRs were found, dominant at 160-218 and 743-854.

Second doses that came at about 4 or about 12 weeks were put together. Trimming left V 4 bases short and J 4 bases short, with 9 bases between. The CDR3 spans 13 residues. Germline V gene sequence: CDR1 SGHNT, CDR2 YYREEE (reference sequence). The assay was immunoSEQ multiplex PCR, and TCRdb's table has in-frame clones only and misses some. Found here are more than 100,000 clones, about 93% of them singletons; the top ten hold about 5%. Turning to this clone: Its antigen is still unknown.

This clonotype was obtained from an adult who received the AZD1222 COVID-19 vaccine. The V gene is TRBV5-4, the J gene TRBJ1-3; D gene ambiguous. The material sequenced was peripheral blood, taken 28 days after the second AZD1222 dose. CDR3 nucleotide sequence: TGTGCCAGCAGCCCTCACAACGGAAACACCATATATTTT. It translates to CASSPHNGNTIYF.